What follows are 27 T cell receptor beta chains derived from one specimen sequenced in a study of cytotoxic CD8 clonotypes in ibrutinib-treated CLL. Sequenced by immunoSEQ multiplex PCR; TCRdb stores in-frame clones only, minus some. The repertoire holds some 200,000 clones, with just over 70% as singletons. The source was PBMCs, collected after 12 months of ibrutinib treatment. These receptors all come from a human donor with chronic lymphocytic leukemia.

The V call is TRBV18, the J call TRBJ2-1, with D tentatively TRBD1 (5 bases). Germline-derived CDR1 and CDR2 are KGHSH and LQKENI. The CDR3 is made up of 15 amino acids. V lost 3 bases, J lost 3 bases, and 12 bases lay in between. CDR3 DNA sequence: TGTGCCAGCTCACCGGGGCAGGCCTACTACAATGAGCAGTTCTTC. It specifies CASSPGQAYYNEQFF. Combining the CDR3 with reference TRBV18 and TRBJ2-1 gives the whole variable domain NAGVMQNPRHLVRRRGQEARLRCSPMKGHSHVYWYRQLPEEGLKFMVYLQKENIIDESGMPKERFSAEFPKEGPSILRIQQVVRGDSAAYFCASSPGQAYYNEQFFGPGTRLTVL.

This clone has a handful of counts. The genes are TRBV18 and TRBJ1-5; tentatively, D is TRBD1 (5 bases). The CDR3 has 18 residues. Trimming removed 3 bases at V and 0 bases at J, with 18 bases between. The germline V gene has CDR1 KGHSH and CDR2 LQKENI. CDR3 amino acids: CASSPQPGRTISNQPQHF. CDR3 DNA sequence: TGTGCCAGCTCACCGCAACCGGGACGGACGATTAGCAATCAGCCCCAGCATTTT.

The chain has TRBV5-1 and TRBJ2-7; 9 bases agree with TRBD1. This CDR3 has 14 amino acids. The V gene end was trimmed by 5 bases and the J gene end by 3 bases; junction bases not matched to a gene: 6. CDR1 is SGHRS and CDR2 is YFSETQ in the germline V gene. The CDR3 DNA sequence: TGCGCCAGCAGGTACGGGACAGGGAGCTACGAGCAGTACTTC. Translated, it gives CASRYGTGSYEQYF. Combining the CDR3 with reference TRBV5-1 and TRBJ2-7 gives the whole variable domain KAGVTQTPRYLIKTRGQQVTLSCSPISGHRSVSWYQQTPGQGLQFLFEYFSETQRNKGNFPGRFSGRQFSNSRSEMNVSTLELGDSALYLCASRYGTGSYEQYFGPGTRLTVT.

V usage is TRBV5-4 and J usage is TRBJ1-2; D unresolved. Trimming took off 2 bases at V and 10 bases at J, with 15 bases between the two ends. This CDR3 is built from 13 residues. CDR1 and CDR2 from the germline V gene are SGHNT and YYREEE (reference sequence). This CDR3 reads CASSLTVAGPYTF. CDR3 in DNA: TGTGCCAGCAGCTTAACTGTAGCCGGCCCCTACACCTTC. Based on the CDR3 plus reference TRBV5-4 and TRBJ1-2, the full variable domain is ETGVTQSPTHLIKTRGQQVTLRCSSQSGHNTVSWYQQALGQGPQFIFQYYREEENGRGNFPPRFSGLQFPNYSSELNVNALELDDSALYLCASSLTVAGPYTFGSGTRLTVV.

In this sample, this clone turned up many times. In nucleotides, the CDR3 is TGTGCCAGCAGTTTATACAGCTCCTACAATGAGCAGTTCTTC. This translates into CASSLYSSYNEQFF. The chain recombines TRBV27 with TRBJ2-1; no definite D call. The CDR3 is 14 residues long. Per the germline V gene, CDR1 is MNHEY and CDR2 is SMNVEV (reference sequence). Trimming took off 1 base at V and 0 bases at J, with 4 bases between the two ends.

Comments on this clone: The sample has other DNA sequences that encode this CDR3 too. The J gene is TRBJ2-7, the V gene TRBV7-2; D possibly uses TRBD1 or TRBD2 (5 bases each). Germline V gene data show CDR1 as SGHTA and CDR2 as FQGNSA. The CDR3 covers 14 residues. Deletions cut 0 bases from V and 0 bases from J, with 6 bases between. CDR3 protein: CASSLAGTSYEQYF. DNA of the CDR3: TGTGCCAGCAGCTTAGCCGGGACCTCCTACGAGCAGTACTTC. The full variable domain, its missing parts supplied by reference TRBV7-2 and TRBJ2-7, is GAGVSQSPSNKVTEKGKDVELRCDPISGHTALYWYRQSLGQGLEFLIYFQGNSAPDKSGLPSDRFSAERTGGSVSTLTIQRTQQEDSAVYLCASSLAGTSYEQYFGPGTRLTVT.

The V gene is TRBV7-8, the J gene TRBJ2-7, with 10 bases identical to TRBD1. The CDR3 has 14 residues. Germline assignment: CDR1 SGHVS and CDR2 FQNEAQ. The V gene end was trimmed by 5 bases and the J gene end by 6 bases; junction bases not matched to a gene: 7. CDR3 residues: CASSSRQGAREQYF. The CDR3 DNA is TGTGCCAGCAGCAGCCGACAGGGGGCTCGCGAGCAGTACTTC.

The CDR3 DNA is TGTGCCAGCAGTTTATCAAACAGGGGCAATCAGCCCCAGCATTTT. Its translation is CASSLSNRGNQPQHF. The gene calls are TRBV27 and TRBJ1-5; tentatively, D is TRBD1 (6 bases). This CDR3 contains 15 residues. Trimming took off 0 bases at V and 2 bases at J, with 8 bases between the two ends. The germline V gene has CDR1 MNHEY and CDR2 SMNVEV (reference sequence).

V is TRBV18 and J is TRBJ2-2, with 8 positions matching TRBD2. Per the germline V gene, CDR1 is KGHSH and CDR2 is LQKENI. V trimming: 4 bases; J trimming: 6 bases; junction bases outside the gene matches: 4. The length of the CDR3 is 14 residues. The CDR3 DNA is TGTGCCAGCTCACAAGCGGGAGTTGCCGGGGAGCTGTTTTTT. It specifies CASSQAGVAGELFF.

A remark on this clone: Different DNA sequences within this sample yield the same CDR3. The V gene is TRBV7-2, the J gene TRBJ2-2; tentatively, D is TRBD1 or TRBD2 (5 bases each). The CDR3 consists of 14 residues. The germline gives CDR1 SGHTA, CDR2 FQGNSA. V lost 1 base, J lost 4 bases, and 7 bases lay in between. CDR3 sequence: CASSLGGSTGELFF. For the CDR3, the DNA is TGTGCCAGCAGCTTAGGGGGGAGCACCGGGGAGCTGTTTTTT. Filled out from reference TRBV7-2 and TRBJ2-2, the complete variable domain reads GAGVSQSPSNKVTEKGKDVELRCDPISGHTALYWYRQSLGQGLEFLIYFQGNSAPDKSGLPSDRFSAERTGGSVSTLTIQRTQQEDSAVYLCASSLGGSTGELFFGEGSRLTVL.

DNA of the CDR3: TGTGCCAGCAGACCGGGACAGGGACAGGGCGGGGAGCTGTTTTTT. It yields the protein CASRPGQGQGGELFF. V usage is TRBV21-1 and J usage is TRBJ2-2; TRBD1 was called by the table and not checked on the DNA. TRBV21-1 is an annotated pseudogene. This CDR3 is built from 15 residues.

The chain couples TRBV6-4 to TRBJ1-2; D is ambiguous. The CDR3 is 13 residues long. V was trimmed by 3 bases and J by 8 bases, leaving 13 bases between them. In germline, CDR1 is MRHNA, CDR2 SNTAGT. DNA of the CDR3: TGTGCCAGCAGTGAGGGAAAGGGCCTGGGCTACACCTTC. Protein: CASSEGKGLGYTF.

The rearrangement joins TRBV6-5 to TRBJ1-5, with D perhaps matching TRBD1 (5 bases). V was pared by 0 bases and J by 5 bases, with 11 bases between. The germline V gene has CDR1 MNHEY and CDR2 SVGAGI. The CDR3 is made up of 15 amino acids. The CDR3 region has the DNA TGTGCCAGCAGTTACTCGGGGGACGGTTATCAGCCCCAGCATTTT. Translating it yields CASSYSGDGYQPQHF.

The chain recombines TRBV5-1 with TRBJ1-2; the match to TRBD1 covers 11 bases. This CDR3 is 14 amino acids long. Germline V gene lookup returns CDR1 SGHRS and CDR2 YFSETQ. J was trimmed by 3 bases and V by 3 bases; bases with no gene match: 1. DNA of the CDR3: TGCGCCAGCAGCTCGGACAGGGGGCACTATGGCTACACCTTC. This translates into CASSSDRGHYGYTF.

This sequence joins TRBV19 and TRBJ1-1, with TRBD1 matching over 7 bases. J gave up 2 bases and V 6 bases, and 6 bases lay outside the gene matches. This CDR3 is 14 amino acids long. CDR1 is LNHDA, CDR2 SQIVND, per germline (reference sequence). CDR3 sequence: CASRGWDSNTEAFF. The DNA of the CDR3 is TGTGCCAGTAGGGGCTGGGACAGCAACACTGAAGCTTTCTTT. The entire variable domain, with the rest obtained from reference TRBV19 and TRBJ1-1, is as follows: DGGITQSPKYLFRKEGQNVTLSCEQNLNHDAMYWYRQDPGQGLRLIYYSQIVNDFQKGDIAEGYSVSREKKESFPLTVTSAQKNPTAFYLCASRGWDSNTEAFFGQGTRLTVV.

The chain uses TRBV11-2 and TRBJ2-4; 7 nucleotides match TRBD1. V trimming: 4 bases; J trimming: 6 bases; junction bases outside the gene matches: 12. The CDR3 sequence is 16 residues long. Germline CDR1 SGHAT, CDR2 FQNNGV. CDR3 in amino acids: CASSSQGPRGVNIQYF. The DNA of the CDR3 is TGTGCCAGCAGCTCACAGGGGCCCCGCGGTGTAAACATTCAGTACTTC.

CDR3 bases: TGTGCCAGCAGCTTAGCCCGGACAGGGGGCACGGGCAATCAGCCCCAGCATTTT. Translating it yields CASSLARTGGTGNQPQHF. J is TRBJ1-5 and V is TRBV7-9, with 11 bases identical to TRBD1. The CDR3 loop spans 18 amino acids. V lost 0 bases, J lost 2 bases, and 6 bases stayed unmatched. Looked up from germline, CDR1 is SEHNR and CDR2 is FQNEAQ (reference sequence).

The chain has TRBV18 and TRBJ2-3, with D perhaps being TRBD1 or TRBD2 (6 bases each). Germline V gene lookup returns CDR1 KGHSH and CDR2 LQKENI. Trimming shortened V by 4 bases and J by 0 bases, and 14 bases separated the two germline ends. The length of the CDR3 is 16 residues. The CDR3 is CASSLGTGTSTDTQYF. For the CDR3, the DNA is TGTGCCAGCTCACTAGGAACAGGGACTAGCACAGATACGCAGTATTTT.

The chain employs TRBV18 and TRBJ1-1; 8 bases align to TRBD1. From germline, CDR1 is KGHSH and CDR2 LQKENI. This CDR3 spans 15 amino acids. V lost 1 base and J lost 0; bases outside the gene matches: 1. CDR3 region: CASSPLTGVNTEAFF. The CDR3 nucleotides are TGTGCCAGCTCACCACTGACAGGGGTGAACACTGAAGCTTTCTTT.

The chain carries TRBV29-1 and TRBJ2-7; possible D gene TRBD2, 5 bases. V dropped 7 bases and J dropped 3 bases, with 28 bases sitting between them. The CDR3 covers 17 residues. The germline V gene encodes CDR1 SQVTM and CDR2 ANQGSEA. The CDR3 loop is CSATSQRSYPYLYEQYF. CDR3 coding DNA: TGCAGCGCAACCTCCCAGCGGAGTTACCCATACCTCTACGAGCAGTACTTC.

This chain joins TRBV28 and TRBJ1-2, with unresolved D. Germline assignment: CDR1 MDHEN and CDR2 SYDVKM. The CDR3 has 14 amino acids. V dropped 4 bases and J dropped 5 bases, with 14 bases sitting between them. The CDR3 region is CASSSEPLAYGYTF. DNA for the CDR3: TGTGCCAGCAGTTCGGAACCCTTGGCATATGGCTACACCTTC.

The rearrangement uses TRBV5-6 and TRBJ1-4; 8 bases line up with TRBD1. CDR3 size: 15 residues. The V gene's germline CDR1 is SGHDT and CDR2 YYEEEE. V lost 6 bases to trimming and J lost 4 bases; unmatched junction nucleotides: 8. The chain's CDR3 is CASTLQGAGNEKLFF. CDR3 sequence (DNA): TGTGCCAGCACCCTCCAGGGGGCTGGTAATGAAAAACTGTTTTTT.

This rearrangement joins TRBV5-1 to TRBJ1-1; no clear D gene. The germline V gene has CDR1 SGHRS and CDR2 YFSETQ. V was pared by 4 bases and J by 1 base, with 11 bases between. This CDR3 region has 14 residues. CDR3 in amino acids: CASSPPGSNTEAFF. The CDR3, as DNA: TGCGCCAGCAGCCCCCCAGGCTCGAACACTGAAGCTTTCTTT. Full variable domain (missing parts from reference TRBV5-1 and TRBJ1-1): KAGVTQTPRYLIKTRGQQVTLSCSPISGHRSVSWYQQTPGQGLQFLFEYFSETQRNKGNFPGRFSGRQFSNSRSEMNVSTLELGDSALYLCASSPPGSNTEAFFGQGTRLTVV.

This clone has more than one count but fewer than ten. The chain joins TRBV25-1 to TRBJ1-4, with 10 positions matching TRBD1. The CDR3 runs to 16 residues. Losses at the gene ends were 3 bases for V and 7 bases for J; bases not matched to a gene: 8. CDR1 MGHDK and CDR2 SYGVNS come from the germline V gene. The CDR3 protein is CASSDLGQGFGEKLFF. CDR3 bases: TGTGCCAGCAGTGACCTGGGACAGGGGTTTGGTGAAAAACTGTTTTTT. The complete variable domain, with remaining parts taken from reference TRBV25-1 and TRBJ1-4, reads EADIYQTPRYLVIGTGKKITLECSQTMGHDKMYWYQQDPGMELHLIHYSYGVNSTEKGDLSSESTVSRIRTEHFPLTLESARPSHTSQYLCASSDLGQGFGEKLFFGSGTQLSVL.

The chain recombines TRBV5-1 with TRBJ1-4; D ambiguous. Germline CDR1 reads SGHRS; CDR2 reads YFSETQ. The CDR3 spans 17 residues. The V end lost 2 bases, the J end lost 7 bases, and 21 bases lay between the germline ends. The CDR3 here is CASSLTGRRVGSEKLFF. In DNA form, the CDR3 reads TGCGCCAGCAGCTTAACCGGGAGGCGGGTAGGAAGTGAAAAACTGTTTTTT.

This chain connects TRBV5-1 to TRBJ2-5; tentative D call: TRBD2 (5 bases). The CDR3 runs to 15 residues. The germline V and J ends were trimmed by 3 bases and 4 bases, with 16 bases remaining between them. The germline CDR1 and CDR2 sequences are SGHRS and YFSETQ. CDR3 in amino acids: CASSSGGWLAETQYF. For the CDR3, the DNA is TGCGCCAGCAGCTCCGGCGGGTGGCTAGCAGAGACCCAGTACTTC.

This clone was picked up a small number of times. The chain uses TRBV29-1 and TRBJ2-2; 7 nucleotides agree with TRBD2. The CDR3 loop spans 14 amino acids. V was clipped by 6 bases and J by 7 bases; unmatched bases: 11. Looked up from germline, CDR1 is SQVTM and CDR2 is ANQGSEA. In nucleotides, the CDR3 is TGCAGCGTGGGGGACTATATTAAGGGCGGGGAGCTGTTTTTT. Residues: CSVGDYIKGGELFF.